These 4 T cell receptor beta chains came from one sample sequenced in a study of PD-L1 blockade in urothelial cancer. Generated by immunoSEQ multiplex PCR, the TCRdb table keeps only in-frame clones and is missing some. The sample carries about 28,000 clones, 75% to 90% recorded once. The starting material was PBMCs, obtained around atezolizumab (anti-PD-L1) treatment. Every receptor here comes from a man aged 45 to 65 with urothelial cancer.

This clone occurred once. The junction departs from germline at one end; a sequencing error may be responsible. This chain connects TRBV18 to TRBJ2-7; 8 bases agree with TRBD1. The germline gives CDR1 KGHSH, CDR2 LQKENI. This CDR3 is built from 12 residues. CDR3 residues: CTSSPGGHEQYF. As DNA, the CDR3 is TGTACCAGCTCACCAGGGGGCCACGAGCAGTACTTC.

The gene calls are TRBV19 and TRBJ2-3, with D possibly being TRBD2 (7 bases). V shed 4 bases and J shed 1 base, with 15 bases lying between them. Germline V gene lookup returns CDR1 LNHDA and CDR2 SQIVND (reference sequence). This CDR3 comprises 16 residues. The CDR3 DNA reads TGTGCCAGTAGTAAACAGGGAGGGTTGGGCACAGATACGCAGTATTTT. It is translated as CASSKQGGLGTDTQYF.

This clone has just one count. The genes are TRBV10-3 and TRBJ2-3; no firm D call. The V end lost 3 bases, the J end lost 4 bases, and 14 bases lay between the germline ends. The germline V gene encodes CDR1 ENHRY and CDR2 SYGVKD. This CDR3 contains 15 residues. The CDR3 loop is CAISDPKQGADTQYF. The DNA for the CDR3 is TGTGCCATCAGTGACCCGAAACAAGGAGCAGATACGCAGTATTTT.

V usage is TRBV5-1 and J usage is TRBJ2-7; possibly TRBD2 for D (6 bases). The germline CDR1 and CDR2 sequences are SGHRS and YFSETQ. The CDR3 contains 12 residues. V was shortened by 2 bases and J by 7 bases, with 10 bases between the two germline ends. In nucleotides, the CDR3 is TGCGCCAGCAGCTTCGGGGGTGGAGAGCAGTACTTC. Translated: CASSFGGGEQYF.